The clone carrying this T cell receptor (beta chain) has only a few counts. The antigen is not known. This sample was taken from a study of vaccination and CD4 T cells after COVID-19. An Oncomine TCR Beta short-read assay was used to sequence the DNA from cultured CD4+ T cells. TCRdb redid the calling of the PCR reads with MiXCR, one entry per CDR3 protein. Of over 20,000 distinct CDR3 sequences listed, 30% were seen once; the top ten hold approximately 3%. The ends were cut back, 0 bases at V and 8 bases at J, with 16 bases in the middle. CDR1 is MNHEY, CDR2 SVGAGI, per germline. The CDR3 is 15 amino acids. Specified time point: late sampling 161 to 241 days after vaccination in a few convalescent patients. Treatment described: approximately 9-day PBMC culture with coronavirus spike peptide pools or control peptides (ViraFEST assay).

V usage is TRBV6-5 and J usage is TRBJ1-2; D is perhaps TRBD1 (6 bases). The sequencing here drew on CD4+ T cells from blood, cultured in vitro, taken about 7 months after SARS-CoV-2 vaccination. This clonotype was obtained from a human donor who had recovered from COVID-19. As DNA, the CDR3 is TGTGCCAGCAGTTACTCAAAGAACAGGGCCGGCGGCTACACCTTC. It specifies CASSYSKNRAGGYTF.